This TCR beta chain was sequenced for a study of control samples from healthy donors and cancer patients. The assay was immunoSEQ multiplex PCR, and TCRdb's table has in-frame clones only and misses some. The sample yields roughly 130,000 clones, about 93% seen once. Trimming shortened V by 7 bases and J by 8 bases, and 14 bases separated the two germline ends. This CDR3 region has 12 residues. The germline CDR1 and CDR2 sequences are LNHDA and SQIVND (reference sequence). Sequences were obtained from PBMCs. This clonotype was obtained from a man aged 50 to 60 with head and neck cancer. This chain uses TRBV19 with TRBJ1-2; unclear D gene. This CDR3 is CASTSTVGGYTF. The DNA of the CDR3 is TGTGCCAGTACCTCGACTGTGGGGGGCTACACCTTC.